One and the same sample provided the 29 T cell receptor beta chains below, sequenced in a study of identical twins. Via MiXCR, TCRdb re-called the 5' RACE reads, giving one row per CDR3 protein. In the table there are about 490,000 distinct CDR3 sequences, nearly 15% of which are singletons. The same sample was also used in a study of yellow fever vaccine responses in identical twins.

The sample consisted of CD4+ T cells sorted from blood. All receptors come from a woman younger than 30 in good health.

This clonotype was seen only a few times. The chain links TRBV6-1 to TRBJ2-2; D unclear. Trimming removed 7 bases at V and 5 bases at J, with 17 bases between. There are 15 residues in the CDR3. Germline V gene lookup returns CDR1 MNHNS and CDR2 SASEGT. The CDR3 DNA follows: TGTGCCAGCAACTATCGGCGAGGACGGACCGGGGAGCTGTTTTTT. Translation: CASNYRRGRTGELFF.

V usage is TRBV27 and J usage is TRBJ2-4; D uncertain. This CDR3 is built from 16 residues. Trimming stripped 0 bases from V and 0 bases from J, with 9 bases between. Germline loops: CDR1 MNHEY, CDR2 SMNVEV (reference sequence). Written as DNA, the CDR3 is TGTGCCAGCAGTTTATCAGGCGGCATAGCCAAAAACATTCAGTACTTC. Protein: CASSLSGGIAKNIQYF.

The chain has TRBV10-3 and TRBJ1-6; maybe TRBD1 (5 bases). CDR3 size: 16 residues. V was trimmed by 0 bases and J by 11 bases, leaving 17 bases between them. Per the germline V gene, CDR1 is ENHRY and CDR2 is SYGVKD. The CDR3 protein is CAISESTQGRNPPLHF. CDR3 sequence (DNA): TGTGCCATCAGTGAGTCGACTCAGGGAAGGAATCCACCCCTCCACTTT.

As DNA, the CDR3 is TGTGCCAGCAGCTTATTACTCCCGCAAGAGACCCAGTACTTC. Protein: CASSLLLPQETQYF. This rearrangement joins TRBV5-6 to TRBJ2-5; D is undetermined. The CDR3 totals 14 residues. Germline V gene data show CDR1 as SGHDT and CDR2 as YYEEEE. V lost 2 bases, J lost 2 bases, and 10 bases lay in between.

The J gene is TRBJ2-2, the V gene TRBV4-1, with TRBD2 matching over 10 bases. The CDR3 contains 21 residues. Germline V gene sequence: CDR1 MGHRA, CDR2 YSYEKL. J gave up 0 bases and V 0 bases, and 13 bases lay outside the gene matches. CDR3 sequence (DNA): TGCGCCAGCAGCCAAGATCCGGCATTGGTAGCGGGGGGTCCGAACACCGGGGAGCTGTTTTTT. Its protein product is CASSQDPALVAGGPNTGELFF.

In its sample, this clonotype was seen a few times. The CDR3 region is CASSLASRGLAGTDTQYF. CDR3 DNA sequence: TGTGCCAGCAGCTTAGCCTCCCGGGGACTAGCCGGGACAGATACGCAGTATTTT. The chain employs TRBV7-8 and TRBJ2-3; 9 bases agree with TRBD2. V gave up 0 bases and J gave up 3 bases; unmatched junction bases: 10. This CDR3 has 18 residues. Per the germline V gene, CDR1 is SGHVS and CDR2 is FQNEAQ.

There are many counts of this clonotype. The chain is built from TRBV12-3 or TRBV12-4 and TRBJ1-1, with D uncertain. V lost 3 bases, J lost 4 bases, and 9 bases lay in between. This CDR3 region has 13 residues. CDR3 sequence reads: CASSLSDGTEAFF. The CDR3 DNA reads TGTGCCAGCAGTTTGTCCGACGGCACTGAAGCTTTCTTT.

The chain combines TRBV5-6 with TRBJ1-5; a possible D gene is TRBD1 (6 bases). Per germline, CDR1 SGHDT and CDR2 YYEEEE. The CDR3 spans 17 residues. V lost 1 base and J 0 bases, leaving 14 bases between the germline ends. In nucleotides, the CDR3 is TGTGCCAGCAGCTTGTGGGGGGCCCCCCTTAGCAATCAGCCCCAGCATTTT. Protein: CASSLWGAPLSNQPQHF.

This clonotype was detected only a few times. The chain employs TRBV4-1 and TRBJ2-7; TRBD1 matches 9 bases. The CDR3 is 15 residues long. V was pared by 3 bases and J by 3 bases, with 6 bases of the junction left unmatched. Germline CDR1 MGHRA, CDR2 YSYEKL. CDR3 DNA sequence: TGCGCCAGCAGCCATCCCGGGACAGGGAACTACGAGCAGTACTTC. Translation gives CASSHPGTGNYEQYF.

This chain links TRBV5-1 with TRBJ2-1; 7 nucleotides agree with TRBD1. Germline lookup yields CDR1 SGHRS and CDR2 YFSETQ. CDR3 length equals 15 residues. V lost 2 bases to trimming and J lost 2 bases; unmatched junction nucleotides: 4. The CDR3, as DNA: TGCGCCAGCAGCTTTACAGGGGTTACCTACAATGAGCAGTTCTTC. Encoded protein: CASSFTGVTYNEQFF.

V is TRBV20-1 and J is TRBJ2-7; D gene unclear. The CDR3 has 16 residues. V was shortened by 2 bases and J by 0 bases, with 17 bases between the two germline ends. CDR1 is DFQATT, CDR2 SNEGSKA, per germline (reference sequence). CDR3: CSARTVGPYSSYEQYF. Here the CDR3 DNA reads TGCAGTGCTAGAACAGTAGGACCATACAGCTCCTACGAGCAGTACTTC.

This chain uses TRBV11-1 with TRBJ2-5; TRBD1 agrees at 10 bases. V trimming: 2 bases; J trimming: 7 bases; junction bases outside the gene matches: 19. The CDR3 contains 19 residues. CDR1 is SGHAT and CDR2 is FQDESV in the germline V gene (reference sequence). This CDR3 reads CASSLSDGTGVPIRRTQYF. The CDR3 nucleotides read TGTGCCAGCAGCTTATCCGACGGGACAGGGGTCCCAATCCGACGGACCCAGTACTTC.

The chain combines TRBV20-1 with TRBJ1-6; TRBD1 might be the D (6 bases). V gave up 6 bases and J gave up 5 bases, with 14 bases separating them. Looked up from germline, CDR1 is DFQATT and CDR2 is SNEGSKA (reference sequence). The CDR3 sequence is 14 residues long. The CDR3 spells CSALRQEHNSPLHF. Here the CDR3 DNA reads TGCAGTGCGCTCCGACAGGAGCATAATTCACCCCTCCACTTT.

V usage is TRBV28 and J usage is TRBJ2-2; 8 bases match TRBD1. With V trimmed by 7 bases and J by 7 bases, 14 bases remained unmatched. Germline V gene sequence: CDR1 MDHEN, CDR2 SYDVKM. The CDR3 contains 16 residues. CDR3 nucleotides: TGTGCCAGCATCCCCGGCTGGCAGGGGGCAGGCGGGGAGCTGTTTTTT. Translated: CASIPGWQGAGGELFF.

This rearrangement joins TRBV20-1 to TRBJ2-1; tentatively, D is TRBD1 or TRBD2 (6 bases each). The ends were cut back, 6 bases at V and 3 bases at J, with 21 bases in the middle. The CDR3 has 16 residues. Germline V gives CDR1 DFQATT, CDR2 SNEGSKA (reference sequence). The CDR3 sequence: CSATERGVWNYNEQFF. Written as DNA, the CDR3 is TGCAGTGCCACTGAAAGGGGGGTTTGGAACTACAATGAGCAGTTCTTC.

The CDR3 DNA follows: TGCAGTGCTAGAGAGGGCGTAGCGGTGGATACGCAGTATTTT. It translates to CSAREGVAVDTQYF. This chain uses TRBV20-1 with TRBJ2-3; TRBD2 is a possible D gene (6 bases). Germline V gene sequence: CDR1 DFQATT, CDR2 SNEGSKA (reference sequence). The germline V and J ends were trimmed by 0 bases and 6 bases, with 13 bases remaining between them. CDR3 size: 14 residues.

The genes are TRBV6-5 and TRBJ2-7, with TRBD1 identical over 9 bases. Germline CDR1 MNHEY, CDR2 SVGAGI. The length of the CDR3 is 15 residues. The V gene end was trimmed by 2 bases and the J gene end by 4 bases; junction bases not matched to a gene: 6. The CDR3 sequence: CASSYSVDRGYEQYF. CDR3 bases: TGTGCCAGCAGTTACAGTGTGGACAGGGGATACGAGCAGTACTTC.

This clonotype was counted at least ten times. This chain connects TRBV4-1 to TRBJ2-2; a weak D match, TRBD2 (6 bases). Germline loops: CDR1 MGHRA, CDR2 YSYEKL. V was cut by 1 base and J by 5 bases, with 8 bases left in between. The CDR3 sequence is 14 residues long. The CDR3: CASSQVGGTGELFF. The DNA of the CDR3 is TGCGCCAGCAGCCAAGTGGGGGGTACCGGGGAGCTGTTTTTT.

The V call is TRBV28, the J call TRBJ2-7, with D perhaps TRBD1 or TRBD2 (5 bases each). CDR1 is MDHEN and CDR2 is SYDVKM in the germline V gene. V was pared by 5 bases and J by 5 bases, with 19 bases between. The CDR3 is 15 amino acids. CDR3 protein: CASSEVGRVRHEQYV. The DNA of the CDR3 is TGTGCCAGCAGTGAAGTGGGGCGGGTAAGGCACGAGCAGTACGTC.

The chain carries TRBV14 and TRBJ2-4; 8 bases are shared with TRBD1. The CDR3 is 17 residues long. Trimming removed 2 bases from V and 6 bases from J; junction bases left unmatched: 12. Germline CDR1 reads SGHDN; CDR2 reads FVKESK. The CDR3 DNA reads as TGTGCCAGCAGCCAAACCCTTGACGGACAGGGTCTAAACATTCAGTACTTC. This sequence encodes CASSQTLDGQGLNIQYF.

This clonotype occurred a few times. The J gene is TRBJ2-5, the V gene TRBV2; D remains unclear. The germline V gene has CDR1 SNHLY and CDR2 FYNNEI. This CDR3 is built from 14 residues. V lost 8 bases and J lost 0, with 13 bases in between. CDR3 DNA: TGTGCCAGCCCACCGGTGGGAAACCAAGAGACCCAGTACTTC. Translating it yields CASPPVGNQETQYF.

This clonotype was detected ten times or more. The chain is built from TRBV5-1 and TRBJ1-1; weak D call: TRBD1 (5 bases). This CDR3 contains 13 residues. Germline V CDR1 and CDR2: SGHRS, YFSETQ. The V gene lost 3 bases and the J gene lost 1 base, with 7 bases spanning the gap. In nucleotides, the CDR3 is TGCGCCAGCAGCTCTCAGGGGAACACTGAAGCTTTCTTT. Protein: CASSSQGNTEAFF.

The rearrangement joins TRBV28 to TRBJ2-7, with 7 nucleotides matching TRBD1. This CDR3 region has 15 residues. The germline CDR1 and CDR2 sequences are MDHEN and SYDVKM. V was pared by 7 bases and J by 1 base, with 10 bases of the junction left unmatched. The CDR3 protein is CASMRQGIVSYEQYF. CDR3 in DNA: TGTGCCAGCATGAGACAGGGTATAGTATCCTACGAGCAGTACTTC.

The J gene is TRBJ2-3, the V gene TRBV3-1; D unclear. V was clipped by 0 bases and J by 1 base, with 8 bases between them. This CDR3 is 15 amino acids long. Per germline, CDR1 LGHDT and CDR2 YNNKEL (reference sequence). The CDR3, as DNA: TGTGCCAGCAGCCAAGATTCGGCGGGCACAGATACGCAGTATTTT. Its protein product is CASSQDSAGTDTQYF.

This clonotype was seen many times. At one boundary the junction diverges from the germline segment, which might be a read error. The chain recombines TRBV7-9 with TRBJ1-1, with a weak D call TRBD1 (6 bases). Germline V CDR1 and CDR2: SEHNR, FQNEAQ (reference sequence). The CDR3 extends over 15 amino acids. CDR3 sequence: CASSLAGEKSTEAFF. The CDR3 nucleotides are TGTGCCAGCAGCCTAGCAGGGGAAAAGAGCACTGAAGCTTTCTTT.

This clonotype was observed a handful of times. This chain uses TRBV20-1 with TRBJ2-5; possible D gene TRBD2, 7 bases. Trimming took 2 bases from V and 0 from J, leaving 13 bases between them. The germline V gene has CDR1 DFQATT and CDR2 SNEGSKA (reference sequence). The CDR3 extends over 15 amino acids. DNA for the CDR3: TGCAGTGCTAGACGGGGGGCCCAGTACCAAGAGACCCAGTACTTC. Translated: CSARRGAQYQETQYF.

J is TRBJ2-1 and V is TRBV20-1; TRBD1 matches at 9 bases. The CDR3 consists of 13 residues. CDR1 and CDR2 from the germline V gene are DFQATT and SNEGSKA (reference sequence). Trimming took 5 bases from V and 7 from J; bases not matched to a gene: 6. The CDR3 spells CSAPGTGRNEQFF. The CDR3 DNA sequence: TGCAGTGCTCCCGGGACAGGGCGTAATGAGCAGTTCTTC.

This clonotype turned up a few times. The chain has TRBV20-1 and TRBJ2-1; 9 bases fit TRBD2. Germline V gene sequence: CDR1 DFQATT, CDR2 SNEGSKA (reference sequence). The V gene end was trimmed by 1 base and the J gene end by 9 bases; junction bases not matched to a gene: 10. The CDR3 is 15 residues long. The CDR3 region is CSARGSGGGAGEQFF. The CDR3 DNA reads TGCAGTGCTAGAGGTTCCGGCGGGGGGGCGGGTGAGCAGTTCTTC.

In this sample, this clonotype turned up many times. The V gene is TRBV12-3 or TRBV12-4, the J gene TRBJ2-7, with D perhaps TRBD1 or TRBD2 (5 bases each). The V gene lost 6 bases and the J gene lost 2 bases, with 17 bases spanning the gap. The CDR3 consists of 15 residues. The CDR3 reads CASSPRGVPTYEQYF. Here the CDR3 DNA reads TGTGCCAGCAGCCCGAGGGGCGTCCCTACCTACGAGCAGTACTTC.